The 19 T cell receptor beta chains presented below share a single source sample, sequenced in a study of OX40 agonist ivuxolimab in advanced cancers. The method was immunoSEQ multiplex PCR; TCRdb's version includes in-frame clones alone and lacks a portion of them. The sample lists 70,000 or so clones, roughly 84% occurring once. Sample: CD4+ or CD8+ T cells sorted from blood, taken in a trial of the OX40 agonist ivuxolimab. All receptors come from an adult with an advanced solid tumor such as melanoma, head and neck, liver or kidney cancer.

The V call is TRBV7-2, the J call TRBJ1-5; 7 nucleotides match TRBD1. The CDR3 length is 14 residues. J was trimmed by 9 bases and V by 5 bases; bases with no gene match: 10. CDR1 SGHTA and CDR2 FQGNSA come from the germline V gene. CDR3 amino acids: CASSDQGEFTPQHF. The CDR3 coding sequence is TGTGCCAGCAGCGATCAGGGGGAGTTTACGCCCCAGCATTTT.

The CDR3 region has the DNA TGTGCCATCAGTGAAGGCCAGGGCAGCTACGAGCAGTACTTC. Its translation: CAISEGQGSYEQYF. The chain links TRBV10-3 to TRBJ2-7, with a weak D call TRBD1 (5 bases). This CDR3 region has 14 residues. Between the trimmed V and J ends, which lost 3 bases and 3 bases, there was a span of 12 bases. Germline lookup yields CDR1 ENHRY and CDR2 SYGVKD.

The chain combines TRBV5-1 with TRBJ1-1, with D tentatively TRBD1 (5 bases). V was shortened by 4 bases and J by 5 bases, with 21 bases between the two germline ends. Looked up from germline, CDR1 is SGHRS and CDR2 is YFSETQ. The CDR3 runs to 16 residues. In DNA, the CDR3 is TGCGCCAGCAGCCCCCGACAGCAGGGAGCATGGACTGAAGCTTTCTTT. Encoded protein: CASSPRQQGAWTEAFF.

The chain employs TRBV12-2 and TRBJ2-5; the table's D gene call, TRBD2, was not cross checked with the DNA. TRBV12-2 is marked as a pseudogene. The CDR3 has 14 residues. The CDR3 reads CASRGAGTQETQYF. The CDR3 nucleotides are TGTGCAAGTCGGGGAGCGGGGACACAAGAGACCCAGTACTTC.

This rearrangement joins TRBV5-1 to TRBJ2-3; TRBD2 agrees at 8 bases. The CDR3 extends over 15 amino acids. Germline-derived CDR1 and CDR2 are SGHRS and YFSETQ. The V segment lost 2 bases and the J segment 3 bases; nucleotides outside the gene matches: 5. The CDR3 nucleotides read TGCGCCAGCAGCTTTAGGGCTAGCGGGACAGATACGCAGTATTTT. Its protein is CASSFRASGTDTQYF.

The rearrangement joins TRBV5-5 to TRBJ2-3, with D tentatively TRBD1 or TRBD2 (6 bases each). Germline CDR1 and CDR2: SGHKS and YYEKEE (reference sequence). Trimming pared 6 bases from V and 4 bases from J, leaving 21 bases between. The length of the CDR3 is 16 residues. In DNA form, the CDR3 reads TGTGCCAGCATATGGGGGGCCCAAACATCGGCAGATACGCAGTATTTT. This codes for CASIWGAQTSADTQYF.

This clone was picked up a small number of times. The chain recombines TRBV10-1 with TRBJ2-7; tentative D call: TRBD2 (6 bases). V was shortened by 2 bases and J by 4 bases, with 9 bases between the two germline ends. Germline V gives CDR1 WNHNN, CDR2 SYGVQD (reference sequence). The length of the CDR3 is 13 residues. CDR3 sequence: CASSEMEGYEQYF. CDR3 bases: TGCGCCAGCAGTGAGATGGAGGGGTACGAGCAGTACTTC.

The V and J genes are TRBV2 and TRBJ2-3; D remains unclear. The V end was cut by 6 bases, the J end by 0 bases, with 7 bases between. The length of the CDR3 is 13 residues. Germline assignment: CDR1 SNHLY and CDR2 FYNNEI. CDR3 region: CASRVTSTDTQYF. Here the CDR3 DNA reads TGTGCCAGCAGGGTAACTAGCACAGATACGCAGTATTTT.

The chain uses TRBV7-2 and TRBJ1-1, with 7 bases fitting TRBD1. CDR1 SGHTA and CDR2 FQGNSA come from the germline V gene. Trimming cost V 5 bases and J 4 bases; bases outside gene matches: 7. The CDR3 runs to 14 residues. CDR3 protein: CASSPRDSTTEAFF. DNA for the CDR3: TGTGCCAGCAGCCCTCGGGACAGTACCACTGAAGCTTTCTTT.

This clone is termed medium-sized. The chain recombines TRBV4-3 with TRBJ1-6; weak D call: TRBD1 (6 bases). Germline values: CDR1 LGHNA, CDR2 YSLEER. Trimming stripped 4 bases from V and 7 bases from J, with 14 bases between. The length of the CDR3 is 15 residues. The CDR3, as DNA: TGCGCCAGCAGCCTCCTACAGGGTCGGAATTCACCCCTCCACTTT. Translating it yields CASSLLQGRNSPLHF.

The V call is TRBV7-2, the J call TRBJ1-1; no clear D. The length of the CDR3 is 13 residues. The V end lost 3 bases, the J end lost 3 bases, and 8 bases lay between the germline ends. In germline, CDR1 is SGHTA, CDR2 FQGNSA. As DNA, the CDR3 is TGTGCCAGCAGCTTTGTAGTCGACACTGAAGCTTTCTTT. This gives the protein CASSFVVDTEAFF.

In the case of this clone: At one end, the junction sequence differs from germline, possibly due to a read error. The chain recombines TRBV5-1 with TRBJ1-1, with TRBD1 identical over 7 bases. Germline V CDR1 and CDR2: SGHRS, YFSETQ. The length of the CDR3 is 14 residues. The CDR3 here is CVSSPRDRNTEAFF. The CDR3 region has the DNA TGCGTCAGCAGCCCCCGGGACAGGAACACTGAAGCTTTCTTT.

The rearrangement uses TRBV7-2 and TRBJ1-2; tentatively, D is TRBD1 (5 bases). Looked up from germline, CDR1 is SGHTA and CDR2 is FQGNSA. The CDR3 has 15 amino acids. V was trimmed by 5 bases and J by 4 bases, leaving 17 bases between them. The CDR3 sequence is CASSPGGQGAYGYTF. The CDR3 DNA follows: TGTGCCAGCAGCCCGGGAGGCCAGGGCGCCTATGGCTACACCTTC. The entire variable domain, with the rest obtained from reference TRBV7-2 and TRBJ1-2, is as follows: GAGVSQSPSNKVTEKGKDVELRCDPISGHTALYWYRQSLGQGLEFLIYFQGNSAPDKSGLPSDRFSAERTGGSVSTLTIQRTQQEDSAVYLCASSPGGQGAYGYTFGSGTRLTVV.

The gene calls are TRBV4-2 and TRBJ1-5; D remains ambiguous. Germline values: CDR1 LGHNA, CDR2 YNFKEQ. CDR3 length: 18 residues. V lost 0 bases and J 4 bases, leaving 19 bases between the germline ends. CDR3 amino acids: CASSQEALEVLPNQPQHF. The CDR3 coding sequence is TGTGCCAGCAGCCAAGAAGCGTTGGAAGTACTTCCAAATCAGCCCCAGCATTTT.

The chain uses TRBV18 and TRBJ2-7, with D maybe TRBD2 (5 bases). V lost 6 bases and J 4 bases, leaving 19 bases between the germline ends. Germline lookup yields CDR1 KGHSH and CDR2 LQKENI. This CDR3 is built from 15 residues. This CDR3 reads CASSVTKASKYEQYF. In DNA form, the CDR3 reads TGTGCCAGCTCCGTTACTAAGGCTAGCAAGTACGAGCAGTACTTC.

This clone was detected only a few times. In DNA, the CDR3 is TGTGCCAGCGAGGAATACAACGTTAGGGAGCTGTTTTTT. It yields the protein CASEEYNVRELFF. The chain links TRBV11-2 to TRBJ2-2; D remains unclear. This CDR3 has 13 amino acids. Germline CDR1 is SGHAT and CDR2 is FQNNGV. Trimming took off 8 bases at V and 9 bases at J, with 16 bases between the two ends.

This clone has just one count. The chain links TRBV4-3 to TRBJ1-1, with a tentative D call TRBD1 (5 bases). The germline V and J ends were trimmed by 10 bases and 0 bases, with 12 bases remaining between them. Germline-derived CDR1 and CDR2 are LGHNA and YSLEER. The CDR3 consists of 13 residues. CDR3 DNA: TGCGCCACCCGCGAGGGGTTGAACACTGAAGCTTTCTTT. This gives the protein CATREGLNTEAFF.

The chain recombines TRBV7-9 with TRBJ1-1; 10 bases match TRBD1. The CDR3 spans 15 residues. V dropped 4 bases and J dropped 5; count of bases not matched to a gene: 7. Per germline, CDR1 SEHNR and CDR2 FQNEAQ (reference sequence). The DNA for the CDR3 is TGTGCCAGCAGCTATGGCCTGGACAGGGGGACTGAAGCTTTCTTT. This sequence encodes CASSYGLDRGTEAFF.

This rearrangement joins TRBV7-9 to TRBJ1-2, with a tentative D call TRBD1 (6 bases). Trimming left V 4 bases short and J 8 bases short, with 14 bases between. This CDR3 spans 13 amino acids. Germline V gene data show CDR1 as SEHNR and CDR2 as FQNEAQ (reference sequence). Here the CDR3 DNA reads TGTGCCAGCAGCTCTGAACAGGGTCGGGGCTACACCTTC. Protein sequence: CASSSEQGRGYTF.